This T cell receptor beta chain is from a study of blood T cell repertoires in COVID-19. The wider study: PBMCs, B-cell-depleted T cells, or T cells provided the cDNA or gDNA that made up the material.

The assay was immunoSEQ multiplex PCR, and TCRdb's table has in-frame clones only and misses some. The sample gives about 190,000 clones, about 85% of which show up once; around 1.1% is in the top ten. CDR3 size: 14 residues. Germline CDR1 MDHEN, CDR2 SYDVKM. Germline trimming cut 6 bases from V and 5 bases from J; bases unmatched to any gene: 7. This receptor was identified in a man aged 25 to 40 with acute or convalescent COVID-19. Sequenced input: peripheral blood. V gene TRBV28 combines with J gene TRBJ2-7; 10 bases are a match to TRBD1. The CDR3 sequence: CASSPWDRGDEQYF. The CDR3, as DNA: TGTGCCAGCAGCCCTTGGGACAGGGGAGACGAGCAGTACTTC.